The 19 T cell receptor beta chains given below trace back to one sample, sequenced in a study of neoadjuvant anti-PD-1 for oral cavity cancer. Time point meaning: after neoadjuvant nivolumab, at surgical resection. Some clones are missing from TCRdb's copy, which holds only in-frame ones; the method was immunoSEQ multiplex PCR. The sample lists under 15,000 clones; about 64% were seen once. The sample was PBMCs, taken after nivolumab (anti-PD-1) treatment. These receptors came from a person aged 35-79 years with oral cavity squamous cell carcinoma.

The rearrangement uses TRBV28 and TRBJ2-7; D assignment may be TRBD1 or TRBD2 (5 bases each). Germline V gene sequence: CDR1 MDHEN, CDR2 SYDVKM. CDR3 size: 13 residues. The V end lost 5 bases, the J end lost 1 base, and 9 bases lay between the germline ends. CDR3 residues: CASSGDGSYEQYF. The CDR3 DNA sequence: TGTGCCAGCAGTGGGGACGGATCCTACGAGCAGTACTTC.

V usage is TRBV4-1 and J usage is TRBJ2-1; D is undetermined. This CDR3 has 17 amino acids. V lost 0 bases and J 4 bases, leaving 16 bases between the germline ends. The germline V gene has CDR1 MGHRA and CDR2 YSYEKL. CDR3: CASSQESLATLYNEQFF. In DNA, the CDR3 is TGCGCCAGCAGCCAAGAGAGCTTGGCAACACTTTACAATGAGCAGTTCTTC.

The rearrangement links TRBV7-9 to TRBJ2-7; D is ambiguous. CDR1 is SEHNR and CDR2 is FQNEAQ in the germline V gene (reference sequence). Trimming took off 5 bases at V and 0 bases at J, with 5 bases between the two ends. The CDR3 extends over 12 amino acids. CDR3 sequence (DNA): TGTGCCAGCAGCATGAGCTCCTACGAGCAGTACTTC. It encodes CASSMSSYEQYF.

The gene calls are TRBV19 and TRBJ1-5; D gene ambiguous. This CDR3 comprises 12 residues. V was cut by 3 bases and J by 13 bases, with 13 bases left in between. Germline CDR1 reads LNHDA; CDR2 reads SQIVND (reference sequence). CDR3 DNA sequence: TGTGCCAGTAGTATCCCCCTAGGAGGACAGCATTTT. Amino acid sequence: CASSIPLGGQHF. The full variable domain, completed using reference TRBV19 and TRBJ1-5, is DGGITQSPKYLFRKEGQNVTLSCEQNLNHDAMYWYRQDPGQGLRLIYYSQIVNDFQKGDIAEGYSVSREKKESFPLTVTSAQKNPTAFYLCASSIPLGGQHFGDGTRLSIL.

The chain has TRBV7-6 and TRBJ1-1; D is unresolved. The CDR3 loop spans 13 amino acids. Germline lookup yields CDR1 SGHVS and CDR2 FNYEAQ. V lost 2 bases to trimming and J lost 5 bases, with 9 bases between them. The CDR3 region is CASSLSGATEAFF. CDR3 bases: TGTGCCAGCAGCTTATCGGGAGCTACTGAAGCTTTCTTT.

The chain employs TRBV27 and TRBJ1-2, with D unresolved. This CDR3 has 14 amino acids. V gave up 1 base and J gave up 3 bases, with 9 bases separating them. Germline CDR1 and CDR2: MNHEY and SMNVEV (reference sequence). DNA for the CDR3: TGTGCCAGCAGTTTATGGGAGGGAGACTATGGCTACACCTTC. This translates into CASSLWEGDYGYTF.

CDR3 loop: CASNKGGRVNTEAFF. In nucleotides, the CDR3 is TGCGCCAGCAACAAAGGTGGGCGGGTGAACACTGAAGCTTTCTTT. The chain recombines TRBV5-1 with TRBJ1-1; no definite D call. Germline V gene sequence: CDR1 SGHRS, CDR2 YFSETQ. The CDR3 sequence is 15 residues long. V dropped 6 bases and J dropped 0 bases, with 15 bases sitting between them.

The V and J genes are TRBV28 and TRBJ1-5, with 7 bases aligning to TRBD1. The CDR3 is made up of 15 amino acids. Germline loops: CDR1 MDHEN, CDR2 SYDVKM. Trimming removed 2 bases from V and 3 bases from J; junction bases left unmatched: 4. The CDR3 here is CASSLGRGINQPQHF. The CDR3 DNA follows: TGTGCCAGCAGTTTAGGCAGGGGGATCAATCAGCCCCAGCATTTT.

The V and J genes are TRBV7-9 and TRBJ1-2; weak D call: TRBD1 (6 bases). Trimming shortened V by 5 bases and J by 7 bases, and 14 bases separated the two germline ends. Germline CDR1 reads SEHNR; CDR2 reads FQNEAQ (reference sequence). CDR3 length: 13 residues. The CDR3 coding sequence is TGTGCCAGCAGCAACAGGGATGGTAGTGGCTACACCTTC. Protein sequence: CASSNRDGSGYTF. Together with reference TRBV7-9 and TRBJ1-2, the CDR3 gives the full variable domain: DTGVSQNPRHKITKRGQNVTFRCDPISEHNRLYWYRQTLGQGPEFLTYFQNEAQLEKSRLLSDRFSAERPKGSFSTLEIQRTEQGDSAMYLCASSNRDGSGYTFGSGTRLTVV.

The chain uses TRBV4-1 and TRBJ1-1, with D unclear. The CDR3 is 14 amino acids. Trimming removed 2 bases from V and 1 base from J, with 8 bases in between. Germline V lookup: CDR1 MGHRA, CDR2 YSYEKL. The CDR3 reads CASSQWSRNTEAFF. The CDR3 nucleotides are TGCGCCAGCAGCCAATGGTCCAGGAACACTGAAGCTTTCTTT.

The CDR3 region has the DNA TGTGCCATCAGTGATGGGGTTGGAGAGGCCCAGCATTTT. Amino acid sequence: CAISDGVGEAQHF. The gene calls are TRBV10-3 and TRBJ1-5, with unresolved D. Germline V gene lookup returns CDR1 ENHRY and CDR2 SYGVKD. Trimming took off 3 bases at V and 11 bases at J, with 14 bases between the two ends. The CDR3 runs 13 residues.

This clone appeared a few times. The chain recombines TRBV28 with TRBJ1-1, with D unclear. Germline loops: CDR1 MDHEN, CDR2 SYDVKM. This CDR3 is 12 amino acids long. V was pared by 5 bases and J by 1 base, with 5 bases between. The CDR3 loop is CASSMWNTEAFF. The CDR3 nucleotides read TGTGCCAGCAGTATGTGGAACACTGAAGCTTTCTTT.

CDR3 amino acids: CACPRTGGRTKEAFF. CDR3 nucleotide sequence: TGTGCCTGCCCTCGGACAGGGGGGAGGACGAAGGAAGCTTTCTTT. V and J are TRBV30 and TRBJ1-1, with TRBD1 matching over 10 bases. The CDR3 runs 15 residues. The germline V gene has CDR1 GTSNPN and CDR2 SVGIG (reference sequence). Trimming removed 6 bases from V and 8 bases from J; junction bases left unmatched: 15.

The chain combines TRBV30 with TRBJ1-5, with D tentatively TRBD1 (6 bases). The CDR3 runs 13 residues. Between the trimmed V and J ends, which lost 2 bases and 7 bases, there was a span of 12 bases. Germline V gives CDR1 GTSNPN, CDR2 SVGIG (reference sequence). The CDR3 here is CAWSKQGAQPQHF. The CDR3 DNA reads as TGTGCCTGGAGTAAACAGGGCGCACAGCCCCAGCATTTT.

The V gene is TRBV19, the J gene TRBJ2-3, with unresolved D. The CDR3 runs 11 residues. Germline values: CDR1 LNHDA, CDR2 SQIVND (reference sequence). Trimming took off 3 bases at V and 6 bases at J, with 4 bases between the two ends. This CDR3 is CASSIWDTQYF. Written as DNA, the CDR3 is TGTGCCAGTAGTATTTGGGATACGCAGTATTTT.

V gene TRBV6-5 combines with J gene TRBJ1-4; 7 bases are shared with TRBD1. The V gene's germline CDR1 is MNHEY and CDR2 SVGAGI. The length of the CDR3 is 15 residues. The trim removed 6 bases at V and 0 bases at J, leaving 4 bases unmatched. The CDR3 sequence: CASRPGTATNEKLFF. CDR3 coding DNA: TGTGCCAGCAGGCCCGGGACAGCAACTAATGAAAAACTGTTTTTT.

The gene calls are TRBV15 and TRBJ2-7; the D gene is possibly TRBD1 (6 bases). Trimming cost V 0 bases and J 6 bases, with 12 bases left between them. From germline, CDR1 is LNHNV and CDR2 YYDKDF (reference sequence). This CDR3 has 14 residues. CDR3 residues: CATSRDLRGSEQYF. The CDR3, as DNA: TGTGCCACCAGCAGAGATCTTAGGGGGAGCGAGCAGTACTTC.

The chain couples TRBV6-6 to TRBJ2-7; 7 bases fit TRBD1. Germline CDR1 and CDR2: MNHNY and SVGAGI (reference sequence). The CDR3 totals 11 residues. V lost 5 bases, J lost 5 bases, and 0 bases stayed unmatched. The CDR3 loop reads CASSTGDEQYF. The DNA for the CDR3 is TGTGCCAGCAGTACAGGGGACGAGCAGTACTTC.

This rearrangement joins TRBV10-3 to TRBJ2-5; 12 bases map to TRBD2. Germline-derived CDR1 and CDR2 are ENHRY and SYGVKD. The length of the CDR3 is 15 residues. J lost 1 base, V lost 10 bases, and 7 bases had no gene match. The CDR3 sequence is CATAPSGRAQETQYF. Here the CDR3 DNA reads TGTGCCACCGCCCCTAGCGGGAGGGCCCAAGAGACCCAGTACTTC.